Listed below are T cell receptor beta chains from one sample, sequenced in a study of T cell repertoires in cytomegalovirus infection. TCRdb reprocessed the reads via MiXCR and lists one record per CDR3 protein. The sample includes some 440,000 distinct CDR3 sequences, approximately 32% of them seen just once. Material for sequencing was PBMCs. The origin of the receptors is a human donor in good health (CMV status not recorded). Some clones in this sample may be carry-over from other donors' samples. Each CDR3 is given with its conserved first and last residue. D genes are given only for firm matches. Rows may omit the clone size; those that give it use once, few, many or a size class.

v_call	clone_size	j_call	d_call	cdr3_nt	cdr3_aa
TRBV4-1	.	TRBJ1-5	TRBD1	TGCGCCAGCAGCAGGGACAGCCGAGAGGGGCCCCAGCATTTT	CASSRDSREGPQHF
TRBV19	.	TRBJ1-5	.	TGTGCCAGTGAGGGGGGGAACAGCAATCAGCCCCAGCATTTT	CASEGGNSNQPQHF
TRBV28	many	TRBJ1-5	.	TGTGCCAGCAGCACCGGACGCGGAGTTACCCAGCATTTT	CASSTGRGVTQHF
TRBV7-2	many	TRBJ2-1	.	TGTGCCAGCAGCGAAACAGGGCCCGAGCAGTTCTTC	CASSETGPEQFF
TRBV7-2	many	TRBJ1-2	.	TGTGCCAGCAGCTCCCGCACAGGGTTCTATGGCTACACCTTC	CASSSRTGFYGYTF
TRBV5-1	.	TRBJ2-3	.	TGCGCCAGCAGCTTGAGAGGTGTCTACGCAGATACGCAGTATTTT	CASSLRGVYADTQYF
TRBV20-1	few	TRBJ2-5	.	TGCAGTGTTTCGGGCCGCGCACAAGAGACCCAGTACTTC	CSVSGRAQETQYF
TRBV5-1	many	TRBJ1-1	TRBD1	TGCGCCAGCAGCCCGGGACAGGGACTCACTGAAGCTTTCTTT	CASSPGQGLTEAFF
TRBV10-3	.	TRBJ2-1	TRBD2	TGTGCCATTTCCGGGACTAACAACAATGAGCAGTTCTTC	CAISGTNNNEQFF
TRBV7-2	many	TRBJ2-5	.	TGTGCCAGCAGCTTCGACAGCCAAGAGACCCAGTACTTC	CASSFDSQETQYF
TRBV6-5	many	TRBJ1-1	.	TGTGCCAGCAGTTACGTAGTAGGCACTGAAGCTTTCTTT	CASSYVVGTEAFF
TRBV19	.	TRBJ1-4	.	TGTGCCACCCGGGACACCACGGGCGGCGGGGAAAAACTGTTTTTT	CATRDTTGGGEKLFF
TRBV7-6	many	TRBJ2-3	TRBD2	TGTGCCAGCAGCTTAGTCCTGGTAGCGGGGGGGTTCCCCCGTAGCACAGATACGCAGTATTTT	CASSLVLVAGGFPRSTDTQYF
TRBV6-1	many	TRBJ1-5	.	TGTGCCAGCAGTGAACAGGGGAATCAGCCCCAGCATTTT	CASSEQGNQPQHF
TRBV7-2	many	TRBJ2-7	.	TGTGCCAGCAGCCGCGACAGGAAGGCCTACGAGCAGTACTTC	CASSRDRKAYEQYF
TRBV10-3	many	TRBJ2-1	TRBD2	TGTGCCATCAGTGACGGGGAGGGAGCCCGGAATATATACAATGAGCAGTTCTTC	CAISDGEGARNIYNEQFF
TRBV6-2/TRBV6-3	.	TRBJ2-1	.	TGTGCCAGCCTAACAACCCTGGGGGGCGCGTCCCATGAGCAGTTCTTC	CASLTTLGGASHEQFF
TRBV4-1	few	TRBJ1-3	.	TGCGCCAGCAGCAAAGAACGGGCCCGCGACACCCTTTATTTT	CASSKERARDTLYF
TRBV7-9	many	TRBJ2-7	TRBD1	TGTGCCAGCAGCTCGGGACAGCTCTCCTACGAGCAGTACTTC	CASSSGQLSYEQYF
TRBV5-3	.	TRBJ1-1	.	TGTGCCAGCAGCTTGGAGGCAGGTTTGATGAACACTGAAGCTTTCTTT	CASSLEAGLMNTEAFF
TRBV7-2	few	TRBJ2-7	TRBD1	TGTGCCAGCAGTTCCCAAACAGGGGGCCTAAGCACCTACGAGCAGTACTTC	CASSSQTGGLSTYEQYF
TRBV5-6	few	TRBJ2-7	.	TGTGCCAGCAGCTTGATGCAGCTGATTAGCGAGCAGTACTTC	CASSLMQLISEQYF